This T cell receptor beta chain is from a study of identical twins. Overall study results and limits: The authors noted that invariant MAIT and iNKT cells could partly confound zero-insertion analyses. Out-of-frame alpha sequences common to twins exhibited an excess of low generation probability.

MiXCR, run by TCRdb on the 5' RACE reads, gives a single entry per CDR3 protein. The profile shows nearly 650,000 distinct CDR3 sequences, 7% to 7.5% of them singletons. The CDR3 sequence is 14 residues long. Germline lookup yields CDR1 LNHDA and CDR2 SQIVND (reference sequence). For this clonotype: Its target is not known.

These data were also filed under a second study, of yellow fever vaccine responses in identical twins.

The specimen sequenced was PBMCs. This receptor was obtained from a woman aged 18 to 35 in good health. The rearrangement uses TRBV19 and TRBJ2-3; 7 nucleotides line up with TRBD2. The CDR3 bases are TGTGCAACCGGTACGCGGACTAGGGCAGATACGCAGTATTTT. Translation gives CATGTRTRADTQYF.